This T cell receptor beta chain is drawn from a study of blood T cell repertoires in COVID-19. As for the study in general: T cells, B-cell-depleted T cells, or PBMCs supplied cDNA or gDNA.

This clone was counted only a few times. In the study's own analysis: Scientists estimated how many nucleated cells there were by amplifying reference gene primers. Produced via immunoSEQ multiplex PCR; TCRdb's table is partial and in-frame only. Clonal size and the V and J genes are those of that table, whereas D and trimming came from the DNA. The repertoire holds fewer than 350,000 clones, around 90% seen once, with 7.5% to 10% in the top ten. Germline V gene lookup returns CDR1 KGHDR and CDR2 SFDVKD. The CDR3 runs to 13 residues. The V gene lost 5 bases and the J gene lost 0 bases, with 6 bases spanning the gap.

Input material: peripheral blood. The TCR sequence derives from a man aged 30 to 39 with COVID-19, enrolled during active disease. The chain has TRBV24-1 and TRBJ1-2; D remains ambiguous. As DNA, the CDR3 is TGTGCCACCAGTGCCGGGACTAACTATGGCTACACCTTC. It is translated as CATSAGTNYGYTF.